Shown below are 4 T cell receptor beta chains from a single sample sequenced in a study of cytomegalovirus exposure and HLA in healthy donors. The study ran its PCR with 60 Vbeta and 13 Jbeta primers. TCRdb's copy holds only in-frame clones and misses some; the assay was immunoSEQ multiplex PCR. There are some 28,000 clones in the sample, with over 0.55% held by the top ten. Sample: PBMCs. Receptors were obtained from a man aged 30 to 39 in good health and CMV-seronegative.

The chain has TRBV6-5 and TRBJ1-1, with TRBD1 as a possible D gene (5 bases). The CDR3 consists of 13 residues. CDR1 and CDR2 from the germline V gene are MNHEY and SVGAGI. V gave up 5 bases and J gave up 1 base, with 8 bases separating them. The CDR3 region has the DNA TGTGCCAGCAGTGAGACAGCGAACACTGAAGCTTTCTTT. It is translated as CASSETANTEAFF.

This chain uses TRBV29-1 with TRBJ1-2; tentatively, D is TRBD1 (5 bases). There are 15 residues in the CDR3. V was clipped by 3 bases and J by 4 bases, with 18 bases between them. The germline V gene encodes CDR1 SQVTM and CDR2 ANQGSEA. CDR3 loop: CSVENGGGEAYGYTF. CDR3 DNA sequence: TGCAGCGTTGAGAACGGCGGGGGGGAAGCCTATGGCTACACCTTC.

The chain has TRBV4-1 and TRBJ1-2; 8 nucleotides agree with TRBD1. From germline, CDR1 is MGHRA and CDR2 YSYEKL. There are 15 residues in the CDR3. Germline trimming cut 1 base from V and 3 bases from J; bases unmatched to any gene: 4. For the CDR3, the DNA is TGCGCCAGCAGCCAAGTGGAACAGGGGGACTATGGCTACACCTTC. The encoded protein is CASSQVEQGDYGYTF.

The chain links TRBV18 to TRBJ2-1; TRBD2 matches 7 bases. The CDR3 is made up of 15 amino acids. The germline V gene encodes CDR1 KGHSH and CDR2 LQKENI. The V and J ends lost 2 bases and 7 bases, in that order; junction bases with no gene match: 8. The CDR3 DNA reads TGTGCCAGCTCACCAACCGGGGGGTCTTGGAATGAGCAGTTCTTC. Protein product: CASSPTGGSWNEQFF.